This T cell receptor beta chain originates from a study of CD8 T cells in Susac syndrome. V lost 3 bases and J lost 8; bases outside the gene matches: 7. The CDR3 covers 14 residues. CDR1 KGHSH and CDR2 LQKENI come from the germline V gene. This clonotype occurred once. With random hexamers, roughly 0.45 to 1 ug RNA was reverse transcribed. TCRdb reprocessed the immunoSEQ multiplex PCR reads via MiXCR and lists one record per CDR3 protein. In the table there are some 130,000 distinct CDR3 sequences, nearly 95% of which are singletons. The specimen sequenced was CD4+ T cells from PBMCs. The rearrangement links TRBV18 to TRBJ2-1; 7 bases fit TRBD2. This clonotype originated in a human donor in good health. CDR3 nucleotide sequence: TGTGCCAGCTCACCCTGGCAGGGAGGGGATGAGCAGTTCTTC. Its protein product is CASSPWQGGDEQFF.